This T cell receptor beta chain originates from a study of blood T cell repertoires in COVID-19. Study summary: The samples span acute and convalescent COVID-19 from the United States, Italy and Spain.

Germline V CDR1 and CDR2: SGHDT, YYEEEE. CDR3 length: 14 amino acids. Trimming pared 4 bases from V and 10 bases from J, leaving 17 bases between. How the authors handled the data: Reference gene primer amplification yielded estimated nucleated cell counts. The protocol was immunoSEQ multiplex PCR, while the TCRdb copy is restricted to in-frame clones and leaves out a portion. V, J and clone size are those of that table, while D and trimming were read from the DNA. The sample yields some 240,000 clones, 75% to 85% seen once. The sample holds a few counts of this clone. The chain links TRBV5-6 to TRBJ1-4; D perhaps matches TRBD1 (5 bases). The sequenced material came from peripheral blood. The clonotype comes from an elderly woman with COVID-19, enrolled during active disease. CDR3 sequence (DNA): TGTGCCAGCAGCAAGCTCCGGGACTTAGGAAAACTGTTTTTT. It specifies CASSKLRDLGKLFF.